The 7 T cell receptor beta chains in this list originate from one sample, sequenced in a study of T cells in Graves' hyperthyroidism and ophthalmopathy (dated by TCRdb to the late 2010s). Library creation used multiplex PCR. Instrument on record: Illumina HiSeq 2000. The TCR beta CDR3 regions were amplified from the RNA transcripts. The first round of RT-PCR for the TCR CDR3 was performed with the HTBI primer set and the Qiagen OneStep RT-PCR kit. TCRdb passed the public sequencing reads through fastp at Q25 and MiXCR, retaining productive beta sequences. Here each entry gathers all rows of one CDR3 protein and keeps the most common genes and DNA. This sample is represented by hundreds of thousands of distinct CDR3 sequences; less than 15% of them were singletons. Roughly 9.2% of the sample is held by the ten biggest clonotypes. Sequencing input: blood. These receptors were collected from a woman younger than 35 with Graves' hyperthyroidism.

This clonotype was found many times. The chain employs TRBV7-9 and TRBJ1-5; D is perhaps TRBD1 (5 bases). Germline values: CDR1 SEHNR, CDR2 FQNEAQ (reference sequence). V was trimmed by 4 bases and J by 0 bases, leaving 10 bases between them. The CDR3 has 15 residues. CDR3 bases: TGTGCCAGCAGCTCGACAGTGGATAGCAATCAGCCCCAGCATTTT. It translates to CASSSTVDSNQPQHF.

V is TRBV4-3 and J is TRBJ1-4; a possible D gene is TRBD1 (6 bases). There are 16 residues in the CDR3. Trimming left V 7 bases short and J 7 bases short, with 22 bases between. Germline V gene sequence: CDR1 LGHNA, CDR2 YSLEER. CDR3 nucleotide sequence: TGCGCCAGCAAGACAAGTAGGAACAGGGTCAGTGAAAAACTGTTTTTT. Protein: CASKTSRNRVSEKLFF.

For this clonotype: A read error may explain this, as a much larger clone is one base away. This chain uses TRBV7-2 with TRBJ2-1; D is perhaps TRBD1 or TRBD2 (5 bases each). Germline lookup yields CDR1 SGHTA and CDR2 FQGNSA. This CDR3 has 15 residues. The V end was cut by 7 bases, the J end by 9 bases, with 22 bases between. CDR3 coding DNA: TGTGCCAGCAATGGGGGTAGGAGGAGTGGCGGTGAGCAGTTCTTC. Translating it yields CASNGGRRSGGEQFF.

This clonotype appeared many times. The CDR3 nucleotides read TGCAGTGCTCCTACCTACAGGGGGCCCGGGGGCTATGGCTACACCTTC. Translated: CSAPTYRGPGGYGYTF. The chain uses TRBV20-1 and TRBJ1-2; 9 bases are a match to TRBD1. The CDR3 spans 16 residues. With V trimmed by 5 bases and J by 4 bases, 14 bases remained unmatched. Germline V gene data show CDR1 as DFQATT and CDR2 as SNEGSKA (reference sequence).

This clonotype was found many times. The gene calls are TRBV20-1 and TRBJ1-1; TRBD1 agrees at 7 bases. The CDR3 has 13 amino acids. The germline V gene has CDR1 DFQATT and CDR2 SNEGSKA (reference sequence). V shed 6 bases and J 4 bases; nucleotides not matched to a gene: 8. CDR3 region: CSAVPGDSTEAFF. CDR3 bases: TGCAGTGCCGTCCCGGGGGACAGCACTGAAGCTTTCTTT.

In DNA, the CDR3 is TGCGCCAGCAGCCAAGCGGGAGACGGAGGGAATGAGCAGTTCTTC. Amino acids: CASSQAGDGGNEQFF. V and J are TRBV4-1 and TRBJ2-1, with D maybe TRBD2 (6 bases). CDR3 size: 15 residues. Looked up from germline, CDR1 is MGHRA and CDR2 is YSYEKL. Deletions cut 1 base from V and 7 bases from J, with 14 bases between.

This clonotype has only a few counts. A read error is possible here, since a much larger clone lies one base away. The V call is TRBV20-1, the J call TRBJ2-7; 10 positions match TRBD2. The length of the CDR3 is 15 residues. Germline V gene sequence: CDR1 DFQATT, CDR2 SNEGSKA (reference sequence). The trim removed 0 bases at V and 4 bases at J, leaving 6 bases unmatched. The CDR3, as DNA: TGCAGTGCTAGAGAAGCGGGAGGGTCGGGGTACGAGCAGTACTTC. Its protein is CSAREAGGSGYEQYF.